The sequence of this T cell receptor (beta chain) was determined in a study of shared clonotypes between healthy human individuals. Deletions cut 6 bases from V and 0 bases from J, with 12 bases between. The germline V gene has CDR1 SNHLY and CDR2 FYNNEI. This CDR3 has 15 residues. Assay runs were performed at deep level. Assay used: immunoSEQ multiplex PCR; TCRdb lists only in-frame clones, some missing. There are approximately 500,000 clones in the sample; about 80% occur only once, and around 13% lies in the top ten. This clonotype was sampled from a woman between 35 and 50 years old in good health. Some clones in this sample may be carry-over from other donors' samples. Sequencing input: PBMCs. This chain links TRBV2 with TRBJ2-4; D may be TRBD1 (6 bases). The CDR3 loop is CASSRQGLAKNIQYF. The DNA for the CDR3 is TGTGCCAGCAGCCGTCAGGGGTTAGCCAAAAACATTCAGTACTTC.